This TCR beta chain stems from a study of radiotherapy plus CTLA-4 blockade in lung cancer. The repertoire was sequenced with immunoSEQ multiplex PCR; TCRdb's copy has only in-frame clones and lacks some. The data show approximately 80,000 clones, around 78% seen once. This clone showed up just once. Its antigen is currently unknown. Study conclusions and caveats: Expansion in blood of tumor-derived TCR clones was seen after radiotherapy plus ipilimumab. Early blood T cell clone dynamics reportedly forecast response best, with interferon-beta.

The CDR3 has 15 amino acids. Germline lookup yields CDR1 SGDLS and CDR2 YYNGEE. V shed 0 bases and J shed 5 bases, with 15 bases lying between them. It was focal radiation plus CTLA-4 blockade with ipilimumab that patients with chemo-refractory metastatic non-small-cell lung cancer received. The clonotype was recovered from a human donor with non-small cell lung cancer whose response to radiotherapy plus ipilimumab could not be evaluated. Some clones in this sample may be carry-over from other donors' samples. The V gene is TRBV9, the J gene TRBJ2-7, with D possibly TRBD1 on 5 matching bases. The source material was peripheral blood, sampled from a patient treated with radiotherapy plus ipilimumab. The DNA for the CDR3 is TGTGCCAGCAGCGTAGCAGGTGGGCAGGGTCACGAGCAGTACTTC. The encoded protein is CASSVAGGQGHEQYF.